This TCR beta chain was captured in a study of Ad26.COV2.S vaccination and SARS-CoV-2 variants. This CDR3 comprises 15 residues. J gave up 6 bases and V 2 bases, and 3 bases lay outside the gene matches. Germline CDR1 reads SGHRS; CDR2 reads YFSETQ. Some clones are missing from TCRdb's copy, which holds only in-frame ones; the method was immunoSEQ multiplex PCR. Of approximately 420,000 clones listed, approximately 90% are singletons. In this sample, this clone turned up once. Its antigen is undetermined. Whole-study results and caveats: Breadth of non-spike TCRs did not differ between vaccinees and placebo recipients.

Treatment in this sample: about 20 received Ad26.COV2.S at low or high dose, single or two shots; roughly five received placebo; per-sample allocation not given. Specimens were obtained on day 63 following the first vaccine or placebo injection. This Boston cohort included adults aged 18-55 years. The chain joins TRBV5-1 to TRBJ2-1; 12 bases align to TRBD2. The source is a person aged 18-60 years who received the Ad26.COV2.S COVID-19 vaccine or a placebo. The sample here was peripheral blood, taken in a trial of Ad26.COV2.S vaccine versus placebo. The DNA for the CDR3 is TGCGCCAGCAGCTTTCTAGCGGGGGGGCCCAATGAGCAGTTCTTC. Protein: CASSFLAGGPNEQFF.